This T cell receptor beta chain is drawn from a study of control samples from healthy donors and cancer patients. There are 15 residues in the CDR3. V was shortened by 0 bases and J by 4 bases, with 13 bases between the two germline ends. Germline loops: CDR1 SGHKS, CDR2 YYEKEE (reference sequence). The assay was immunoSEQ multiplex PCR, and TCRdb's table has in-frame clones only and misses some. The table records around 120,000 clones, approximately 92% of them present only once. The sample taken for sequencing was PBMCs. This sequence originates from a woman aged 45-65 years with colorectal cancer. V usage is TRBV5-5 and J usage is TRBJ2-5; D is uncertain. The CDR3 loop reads CASSLGLTKRETQYF. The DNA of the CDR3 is TGTGCCAGCAGCTTGGGTCTAACGAAGAGAGAGACCCAGTACTTC.